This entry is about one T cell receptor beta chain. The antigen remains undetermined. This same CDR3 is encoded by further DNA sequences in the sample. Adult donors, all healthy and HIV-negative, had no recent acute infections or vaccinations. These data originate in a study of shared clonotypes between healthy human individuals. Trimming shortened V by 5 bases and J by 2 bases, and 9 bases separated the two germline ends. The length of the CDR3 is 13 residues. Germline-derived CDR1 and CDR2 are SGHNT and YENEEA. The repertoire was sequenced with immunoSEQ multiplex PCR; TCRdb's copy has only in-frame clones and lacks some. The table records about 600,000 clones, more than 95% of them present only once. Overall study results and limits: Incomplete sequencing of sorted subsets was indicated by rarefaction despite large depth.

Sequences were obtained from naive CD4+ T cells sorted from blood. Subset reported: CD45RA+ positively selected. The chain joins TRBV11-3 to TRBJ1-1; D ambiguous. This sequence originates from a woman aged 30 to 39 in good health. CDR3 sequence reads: CASSLRRNTEAFF. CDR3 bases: TGTGCCAGCAGCCTTAGAAGAAACACTGAAGCTTTCTTT.